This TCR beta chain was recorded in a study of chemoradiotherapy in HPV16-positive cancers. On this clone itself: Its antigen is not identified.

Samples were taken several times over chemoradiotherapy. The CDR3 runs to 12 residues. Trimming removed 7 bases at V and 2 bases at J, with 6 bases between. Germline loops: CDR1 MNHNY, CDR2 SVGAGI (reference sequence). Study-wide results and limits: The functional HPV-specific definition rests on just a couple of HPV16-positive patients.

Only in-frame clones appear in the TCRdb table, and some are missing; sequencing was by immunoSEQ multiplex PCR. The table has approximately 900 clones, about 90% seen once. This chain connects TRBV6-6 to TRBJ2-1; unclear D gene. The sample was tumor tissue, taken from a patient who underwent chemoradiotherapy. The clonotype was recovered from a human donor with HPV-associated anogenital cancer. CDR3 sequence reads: CASTSAYNEQFF. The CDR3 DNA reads TGTGCCAGCACGTCAGCCTACAATGAGCAGTTCTTC.